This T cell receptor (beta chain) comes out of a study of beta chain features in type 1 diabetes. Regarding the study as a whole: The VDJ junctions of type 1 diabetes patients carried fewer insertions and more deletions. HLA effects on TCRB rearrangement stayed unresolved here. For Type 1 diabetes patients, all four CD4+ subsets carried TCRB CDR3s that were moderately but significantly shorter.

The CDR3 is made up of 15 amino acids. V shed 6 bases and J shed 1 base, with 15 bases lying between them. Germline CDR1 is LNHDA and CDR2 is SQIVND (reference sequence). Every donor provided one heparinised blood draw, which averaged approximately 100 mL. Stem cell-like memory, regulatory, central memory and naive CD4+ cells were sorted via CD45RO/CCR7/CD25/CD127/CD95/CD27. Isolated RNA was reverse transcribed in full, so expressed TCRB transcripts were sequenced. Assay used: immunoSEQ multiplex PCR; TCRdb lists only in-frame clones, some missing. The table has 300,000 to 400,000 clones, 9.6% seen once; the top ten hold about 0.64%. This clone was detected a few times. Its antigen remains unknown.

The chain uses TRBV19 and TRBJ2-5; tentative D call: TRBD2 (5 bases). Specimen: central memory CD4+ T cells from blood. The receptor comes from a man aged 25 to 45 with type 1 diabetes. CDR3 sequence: CASRTGLVPQETQYF. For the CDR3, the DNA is TGTGCCAGTAGAACCGGACTCGTCCCCCAAGAGACCCAGTACTTC.